These 25 T cell receptor beta chains were all obtained from the same sample, sequenced in a study of cytomegalovirus exposure and HLA in healthy donors. PCR involved 60 Vbeta and 13 Jbeta primers. Assay used: immunoSEQ multiplex PCR; TCRdb lists only in-frame clones, some missing. This table has around 120,000 clones, 55% to 75% appearing once. The specimen was PBMCs. These receptors all come from a man under 40 in good health and CMV-seropositive.

The J gene is TRBJ2-7, the V gene TRBV5-4; 11 positions match TRBD1. The germline CDR1 and CDR2 sequences are SGHNT and YYREEE (reference sequence). Losses at the gene ends were 1 base for V and 3 bases for J; bases not matched to a gene: 3. The CDR3 loop spans 15 amino acids. As DNA, the CDR3 is TGTGCCAGCAGCTTGTCCGGGACAGGGGGCTACGAGCAGTACTTC. This codes for CASSLSGTGGYEQYF.

The chain employs TRBV10-1 and TRBJ2-3, with TRBD2 matching over 13 bases. Unmatched junction bases numbered 6, after V lost 4 bases and J lost 5 bases. The CDR3 sequence is 16 residues long. Germline loops: CDR1 WNHNN, CDR2 SYGVQD (reference sequence). CDR3 DNA sequence: TGCGCCAGCAGTGTGACTAGCGGGAGGTTTATAGATACGCAGTATTTT. Residues: CASSVTSGRFIDTQYF.

This chain uses TRBV29-1 with TRBJ2-3, with TRBD2 as a possible D gene (6 bases). This CDR3 spans 14 amino acids. With 3 bases removed from V and 1 base from J, the gap between germline ends came to 11 bases. CDR1 and CDR2 (germline): SQVTM, ANQGSEA. CDR3 DNA: TGCAGCGTTGATATTAGCGGTGGCACAGATACGCAGTATTTT. Translation: CSVDISGGTDTQYF.

This chain connects TRBV7-3 to TRBJ1-3; TRBD1 aligns across 7 bases. Germline assignment: CDR1 SGHTA and CDR2 FQGTGA. Germline trimming cut 4 bases from V and 3 bases from J; bases unmatched to any gene: 3. The CDR3 has 14 amino acids. CDR3 sequence (DNA): TGTGCCAGCAGCTCGACAGGGTTTGGAAACACCATATATTTT. This gives the protein CASSSTGFGNTIYF.

The chain is built from TRBV5-1 and TRBJ2-3; 8 bases match TRBD2. CDR1 SGHRS and CDR2 YFSETQ come from the germline V gene. This CDR3 is built from 20 residues. The ends lost 0 bases at V and 0 bases at J; junction bases unmatched: 15. The CDR3 DNA sequence: TGCGCCAGCAGCTTGGCGGCTAGCGGGCATTCGCCTCGTAGCACAGATACGCAGTATTTT. It is translated as CASSLAASGHSPRSTDTQYF.

Only a few counts were recorded for this clone. This chain joins TRBV10-3 and TRBJ1-2, with 7 bases identical to TRBD1. Germline V CDR1 and CDR2: ENHRY, SYGVKD. The CDR3 is 13 amino acids. V was pared by 6 bases and J by 5 bases, with 6 bases of the junction left unmatched. The CDR3, as DNA: TGTGCCATCAGCCCGGGACAGATGTATGGCTACACCTTC. Residues: CAISPGQMYGYTF.

The chain links TRBV2 to TRBJ1-4, with 9 bases aligning to TRBD1. Losses at the gene ends were 4 bases for V and 7 bases for J; bases not matched to a gene: 10. The CDR3 is made up of 16 amino acids. CDR1 is SNHLY, CDR2 FYNNEI, per germline. CDR3 residues: CASSADRGGFSEKLFF. DNA of the CDR3: TGTGCCAGCAGTGCTGACAGGGGGGGCTTTAGTGAAAAACTGTTTTTT.

The chain uses TRBV5-4 and TRBJ2-5, with D possibly matching TRBD2 (7 bases). This CDR3 has 16 amino acids. V lost 3 bases and J lost 5, with 20 bases in between. The germline CDR1 and CDR2 sequences are SGHNT and YYREEE (reference sequence). CDR3 nucleotide sequence: TGTGCCAGCAGCTCACCTCGGCCAGGGGAGGGGGAGACCCAGTACTTC. This encodes CASSSPRPGEGETQYF.

The chain combines TRBV7-9 with TRBJ2-2; 7 nucleotides line up with TRBD1. Germline assignment: CDR1 SEHNR and CDR2 FQNEAQ (reference sequence). This CDR3 region has 15 residues. The ends lost 3 bases at V and 5 bases at J; junction bases unmatched: 6. The DNA for the CDR3 is TGTGCCAGCAGCTTCCGACAGGGAAGTACCGGGGAGCTGTTTTTT. This gives the protein CASSFRQGSTGELFF.

The gene calls are TRBV19 and TRBJ1-1; 8 bases map to TRBD1. The germline V gene has CDR1 LNHDA and CDR2 SQIVND (reference sequence). V shed 8 bases and J 1 base; nucleotides not matched to a gene: 12. CDR3 size: 16 residues. The CDR3 DNA reads as TGTGCCAGTTCAGACAGGGGCGCTGGGGGGAACACTGAAGCTTTCTTT. Its translation: CASSDRGAGGNTEAFF. Drawing the rest from reference TRBV19 and TRBJ1-1, the complete variable domain is DGGITQSPKYLFRKEGQNVTLSCEQNLNHDAMYWYRQDPGQGLRLIYYSQIVNDFQKGDIAEGYSVSREKKESFPLTVTSAQKNPTAFYLCASSDRGAGGNTEAFFGQGTRLTVV.

The chain combines TRBV7-9 with TRBJ2-3; TRBD2 matches 7 bases. The V segment lost 8 bases and the J segment 0 bases; nucleotides outside the gene matches: 20. Germline lookup yields CDR1 SEHNR and CDR2 FQNEAQ (reference sequence). There are 19 residues in the CDR3. The CDR3 reads CASPPTIVTGGSSTDTQYF. The CDR3 coding sequence is TGTGCCAGCCCTCCAACCATTGTGACCGGGGGGTCTAGCACAGATACGCAGTATTTT.

This clone was detected a few times. The chain couples TRBV7-9 to TRBJ1-1; 8 positions match TRBD1. CDR1 is SEHNR, CDR2 FQNEAQ, per germline (reference sequence). J was trimmed by 5 bases and V by 4 bases; bases with no gene match: 3. CDR3 length: 13 residues. The CDR3 reads CASSSQGGTEAFF. The CDR3 DNA sequence: TGTGCCAGCAGCTCACAGGGGGGGACTGAAGCTTTCTTT.

The V gene is TRBV14, the J gene TRBJ2-5; TRBD1 aligns across 8 bases. Germline CDR1 SGHDN, CDR2 FVKESK. The CDR3 totals 12 residues. This chain's CDR3 is CSSGTGWETQYF. The CDR3 nucleotides read TGTTCATCCGGGACAGGATGGGAGACCCAGTACTTC.

V usage is TRBV9 and J usage is TRBJ1-2; D is unclear. Between the trimmed V and J ends, which lost 4 bases and 6 bases, there was a span of 13 bases. Germline CDR1 is SGDLS and CDR2 is YYNGEE. This CDR3 is 13 amino acids long. The CDR3 region has the DNA TGTGCCAGCAGCCCCCGCGGGATCGATGGCTACACCTTC. This encodes CASSPRGIDGYTF.

The CDR3 protein is CASSFTGFGVFNEQFF. CDR3 nucleotides: TGTGCCAGCAGCTTTACAGGGTTCGGCGTATTCAATGAGCAGTTCTTC. J is TRBJ2-1 and V is TRBV5-6, with D maybe TRBD1 (6 bases). The V end was cut by 2 bases, the J end by 6 bases, with 18 bases between. The CDR3 runs 16 residues. Looked up from germline, CDR1 is SGHDT and CDR2 is YYEEEE.

This clone was seen a few times. J is TRBJ1-2 and V is TRBV14, with unresolved D. The CDR3 totals 16 residues. Germline CDR1 SGHDN, CDR2 FVKESK. Between the trimmed V and J ends, which lost 2 bases and 1 base, there was a span of 14 bases. CDR3 in amino acids: CASSQRGIVINYGYTF. CDR3 bases: TGTGCCAGCAGCCAAAGAGGCATAGTGATTAACTATGGCTACACCTTC.

The rearrangement links TRBV11-3 to TRBJ2-7, with 8 bases aligning to TRBD1. Trimming cost V 3 bases and J 9 bases; bases outside gene matches: 7. Germline V CDR1 and CDR2: SGHNT, YENEEA. This CDR3 has 13 amino acids. CDR3 sequence reads: CASSLHRGERQYF. In DNA form, the CDR3 reads TGTGCCAGCAGCTTGCACAGGGGGGAGCGGCAGTACTTC. The whole variable domain, filled in from reference TRBV11-3 and TRBJ2-7, reads EAGVVQSPRYKIIEKKQPVAFWCNPISGHNTLYWYLQNLGQGPELLIRYENEEAVDDSQLPKDRFSAERLKGVDSTLKIQPAELGDSAVYLCASSLHRGERQYFGPGTRLTVT.

The chain recombines TRBV5-1 with TRBJ1-3; D is unclear. Germline V gene data show CDR1 as SGHRS and CDR2 as YFSETQ. This CDR3 comprises 14 residues. The V gene lost 7 bases and the J gene lost 3 bases, with 14 bases spanning the gap. The CDR3 region is CASSTRGGGNTIYF. Here the CDR3 DNA reads TGCGCCAGCTCCACCCGCGGAGGTGGAAACACCATATATTTT. Variable domain in full (rest from reference TRBV5-1 and TRBJ1-3): KAGVTQTPRYLIKTRGQQVTLSCSPISGHRSVSWYQQTPGQGLQFLFEYFSETQRNKGNFPGRFSGRQFSNSRSEMNVSTLELGDSALYLCASSTRGGGNTIYFGEGSWLTVV.

This chain uses TRBV5-1 with TRBJ2-7; D is possibly TRBD2 (6 bases). V was shortened by 2 bases and J by 1 base, with 10 bases between the two germline ends. Germline CDR1 SGHRS, CDR2 YFSETQ. The CDR3 covers 14 residues. The CDR3 sequence: CASSLFGGSYEQYF. CDR3 DNA: TGCGCCAGCAGCTTATTCGGGGGATCCTACGAGCAGTACTTC.

V and J are TRBV9 and TRBJ1-5, with no clear D. Trimming removed 3 bases from V and 9 bases from J, with 16 bases in between. Germline CDR1 is SGDLS and CDR2 is YYNGEE. The CDR3 extends over 14 amino acids. Written as DNA, the CDR3 is TGTGCCAGCAGCGCCCGAGAAACGTATTCGCCCCAGCATTTT. As protein: CASSARETYSPQHF.

This clone was counted only a few times. This sequence joins TRBV29-1 and TRBJ1-1, with D possibly TRBD1 on 5 matching bases. This CDR3 is built from 13 residues. CDR1 and CDR2 from the germline V gene are SQVTM and ANQGSEA. Trimming left V 6 bases short and J 3 bases short, with 14 bases between. The CDR3 bases are TGCAGCGTAATGACAGTCCTCGACACTGAAGCTTTCTTT. Its protein product is CSVMTVLDTEAFF.

CDR3 region: CASRNLQGSGGYTF. DNA of the CDR3: TGTGCCAGCAGGAATCTACAGGGGAGTGGAGGCTACACCTTC. The rearrangement uses TRBV9 and TRBJ1-2, with TRBD1 matching 7 bases. V gave up 5 bases and J gave up 8 bases; unmatched junction bases: 12. This CDR3 is built from 14 residues. Per germline, CDR1 SGDLS and CDR2 YYNGEE.

This clone was seen a few times. The chain couples TRBV5-1 to TRBJ1-1, with D perhaps TRBD1 (5 bases). Per germline, CDR1 SGHRS and CDR2 YFSETQ. The germline V and J ends were trimmed by 2 bases and 7 bases, with 18 bases remaining between them. CDR3 length equals 15 residues. This CDR3 reads CASSFQSRGNLEAFF. The CDR3 DNA is TGCGCCAGCAGCTTTCAGTCTCGGGGGAACCTTGAAGCTTTCTTT.

This clone was seen more than once but under ten times. The rearrangement joins TRBV7-9 to TRBJ1-3; D call uncertain. This CDR3 spans 13 amino acids. Trimming removed 8 bases from V and 4 bases from J, with 12 bases in between. Germline CDR1 is SEHNR and CDR2 is FQNEAQ (reference sequence). CDR3: CASWEPAGNTIYF. In DNA, the CDR3 is TGTGCCAGCTGGGAGCCGGCGGGAAACACCATATATTTT.

This clone was counted a few times. V and J are TRBV9 and TRBJ2-6; a weak D match, TRBD1 (7 bases). CDR1 is SGDLS, CDR2 YYNGEE, per germline. With 1 base removed from V and 4 bases from J, the gap between germline ends came to 12 bases. The CDR3 covers 16 residues. CDR3: CASSVQGGSGANVLTF. Written as DNA, the CDR3 is TGTGCCAGCAGCGTACAGGGGGGAAGCGGGGCCAACGTCCTGACTTTC.